This TCR beta chain was captured by sequencing in a study of blood T cell repertoires in COVID-19. Germline CDR1 is SGDLS and CDR2 is YYNGEE. The CDR3 is 15 amino acids. The V and J ends lost 0 bases and 3 bases respectively, with 12 bases between them. TCRdb's copy holds only in-frame clones and misses some; the assay was immunoSEQ multiplex PCR. The table records 110,000 or so clones, around nine tenths of them present only once. The sequenced sample consisted of peripheral blood. The chain carries TRBV9 and TRBJ1-1, with D perhaps TRBD1 (5 bases). This receptor was obtained from a woman aged 50 to 60 with acute or convalescent COVID-19. The CDR3 is CASSVADIGDTEAFF. Here the CDR3 DNA reads TGTGCCAGCAGCGTAGCTGACATAGGGGACACTGAAGCTTTCTTT.